The source of this TCR beta chain is a study of cytomegalovirus exposure and HLA in healthy donors. The wider study: Among the approximately 430 donors who were genotyped, around 77% fell in the genetic ancestry cluster that is associated with self-reported Caucasian donors. General study points: TCR beta chains associated with HLA were, in a later analysis, more clonally expanded than equally common others.

As for this clone: Antigen specificity is unknown.

The CDR3 length is 14 residues. Germline V gene lookup returns CDR1 MNHNS and CDR2 SASEGT. Trimming removed 3 bases at V and 5 bases at J, with 13 bases between. PCR used 60 Vbeta primers and 13 Jbeta primers. The data were produced by immunoSEQ multiplex PCR, yet TCRdb's version contains in-frame clones alone and is incomplete. This table has about 150,000 clones, around 72% appearing once. Source material: PBMCs. The source is a man between 18 and 29 years old in good health and CMV-seronegative. V gene TRBV6-1 combines with J gene TRBJ1-2; D gene uncertain. The CDR3 sequence is CASSDNRQAYGYTF. CDR3 coding DNA: TGTGCCAGCAGTGACAATCGCCAGGCATATGGCTACACCTTC.